This TCR beta chain was recovered during a study of T cell responses to AZD1222 COVID-19 vaccine (dated by TCRdb to about 2021). About the investigation overall: AZD1222 recipients with second doses at about 4 weeks or about 12 weeks were pooled, because spike-specific TCR depth and breadth did not differ between schedules. TCR sequencing was performed for over 230 trial participants, of whom around 200 were given two doses of AZD1222 and some 26 were given two doses of MenACWY control vaccine. Trial participants were enrolled by age into 18-55, 56-69 and 70-plus year subgroups, with around 150, 28 and 57 TCR-sequenced participants respectively.

The CDR3 has 12 amino acids, counting the end cysteine and phenylalanine. The entry retains the CDR3 DNA only, 36 bases that are in frame from base 1. According to the germline V gene (reference sequence), CDR1 reads SEHNR and CDR2 reads FQNEAQ. The junction carries 8 bases between V and J, which are trimmed by 7 bases and 2 bases respectively. What the time point label conveys for this sample: baseline before first vaccination. Vaccinee samples came from UK trials COV001 and COV002, including a single-blind randomized controlled phase 2/3 trial of AZD1222 (ChAdOx1 nCoV-19) in healthy adults. For TCRbeta chain sequencing, PBMC samples from trial participants were taken at day 0 and at day 28 after the second dose. Paper-wide results and their limitations: Participants were mostly white British, with more females than males. The authors suggested clonal diversity may have been underestimated. Reportedly, close to half of the unique spike-specific TCRs recognized epitopes lying outside the regions that are mutated in the B.1.351 and B.1.1.7 variants. Spike-specific TCR breadth and depth rose significantly after two AZD1222 doses compared with day 0 and with MenACWY recipients. The 56-69-year group was small, and its depth increase did not reach significance, likely because of low power. The vaccine-associated CD4 TCRs covered the entire spike protein, and the dominant responses fell in regions 160-218 and 743-854. Conclusions about previously exposed vaccinees were limited because only a handful of AZD1222 recipients were SARS-CoV-2 seropositive at baseline. Because no day 14 peak-response samples were available, repertoires were characterized only after the peak T cell response.

On this clone: The specificity of this receptor is unknown. Qualities for individual bases were not recorded, and no much larger clone is one base off.

The CDR3 regions of human TCRbeta chains were analyzed by immunosequencing. The authors processed their data as follows. TCRs in the repertoires were compared against a reference library of SARS-CoV-2-specific TCRs that had been generated with the MIRA antigen-specificity platform. Breadth meant the fraction of unique TCRs that were SARS-CoV-2-associated, whereas depth meant the fraction of total T cells that were SARS-CoV-2-associated. Using the MIRA data, every spike-specific TCR was mapped to the spike region that the TCR reacted to and assigned to either a CD4 or a CD8 class. Log10-transformed breadth and depth values were compared by one-way ANOVA with Sidak's multiple comparisons tests. TCRdb stores this immuneACCESS table with in-frame sequences only. Part of the clones is absent; in the studies checked, under half of the shortfall reflects unresolved V genes, and no reason is known for the rest. The DNA was the basis for D and trimming; V, J and clone size are from that table. For this sample the table gives approximately 150,000 clones, of which approximately 90% were detected only once. The top ten clones comprise around 4% of the sample.

The chain is made from TRBV7-9 and TRBJ1-1, with the D gene too uncertain to name. The specimen comprised peripheral blood, sampled on day 0 of AZD1222 vaccination. The receptor comes from an adult in good health. The nucleotides are TGTGCCAGCACAAGAACTAACACTGAAGCTTTCTTT. Its translation is CASTRTNTEAFF.